Below, 6 T cell receptor beta chains from the same sample are listed, as sequenced in a study of CD8 T cells in ankylosing spondylitis. Study observations and caveats: It appeared that ankylosing spondylitis blood was characterized by a TCR beta motif of several highly homologous variants.

Which antigens these TCRs recognize remains unknown. From the 5' RACE reads, TCRdb called clonotypes with MiXCR, one entry per CDR3 protein. Here the sample spans approximately 440,000 distinct CDR3 sequences, 15% to 20% being singletons. The sample taken for sequencing was blood, either unsorted or a sorted T cell fraction (not recorded which). The source is a male donor with ankylosing spondylitis.

This clonotype was detected a few times. This sequence joins TRBV10-3 and TRBJ2-2; TRBD2 matches 12 bases. The V and J ends lost 4 bases and 4 bases, in that order; junction bases with no gene match: 1. Germline V gene data show CDR1 as ENHRY and CDR2 as SYGVKD. The CDR3 loop spans 15 amino acids. CDR3 loop: CAISGTSGATGELFF. The CDR3 DNA is TGTGCCATCAGTGGGACTAGCGGGGCCACCGGGGAGCTGTTTTTT.

This clonotype was picked up a small number of times. The rearrangement links TRBV5-6 to TRBJ1-1, with a possible D match to TRBD1 (5 bases). The CDR3 runs 15 residues. Germline V gene sequence: CDR1 SGHDT, CDR2 YYEEEE. The V end was cut by 4 bases, the J end by 1 base, with 14 bases between. The CDR3 loop reads CASSPGLGENTEAFF. CDR3 nucleotides: TGTGCCAGCAGCCCGGGACTGGGGGAGAACACTGAAGCTTTCTTT.

There are many counts of this clonotype. The rearrangement uses TRBV29-1 and TRBJ2-1, with D possibly being TRBD1 or TRBD2 (6 bases each). The CDR3 covers 13 residues. Germline CDR1 SQVTM, CDR2 ANQGSEA. Trimming left V 6 bases short and J 7 bases short, with 16 bases between. The DNA of the CDR3 is TGCAGCGTAATACCTGGAGGGGGGAATGAGCAGTTCTTC. Protein: CSVIPGGGNEQFF.

This clonotype appeared many times. The chain joins TRBV5-1 to TRBJ1-2; D is ambiguous. CDR3 length equals 14 residues. CDR1 and CDR2 (germline): SGHRS, YFSETQ. Trimming left V 0 bases short and J 4 bases short, with 10 bases between. CDR3 in DNA: TGCGCCAGCAGCTTGGGCGGGATCGGCTATGGCTACACCTTC. Its protein product is CASSLGGIGYGYTF.

The chain recombines TRBV5-1 with TRBJ2-1, with D hard to call. Germline CDR1 SGHRS, CDR2 YFSETQ. The V gene lost 0 bases and the J gene lost 0 bases, with 7 bases spanning the gap. This CDR3 region has 15 residues. The DNA for the CDR3 is TGCGCCAGCAGCTTGGCCCGGAACTCCTACAATGAGCAGTTCTTC. This codes for CASSLARNSYNEQFF.

The chain is built from TRBV12-3 or TRBV12-4 and TRBJ2-3; TRBD2 matches 8 bases. The CDR3 runs 18 residues. With 3 bases clipped from V and 2 bases from J, the junction kept 13 bases outside the gene matches. The CDR3 region has the DNA TGTGCCAGCAGTTTGTCCCTCGCAGCGGGGGCCGTCACAGATACGCAGTATTTT. This translates into CASSLSLAAGAVTDTQYF.